This T cell receptor beta chain appears in the sequencing data of a study of shared T cell receptors in the human thymus. The CDR3 length is 14 residues. V gave up 4 bases and J gave up 7 bases, with 17 bases separating them. Looked up from germline, CDR1 is MNHEY and CDR2 is SMNVEV (reference sequence). Using immunoSEQ multiplex PCR, the repertoire was profiled, and TCRdb retains in-frame clones only, with some absent. The table has about 660,000 clones, 80% to 90% seen once. The data were also submitted as part of a second study, on human thymus T cells. That work adds: It was healthy Finnish infants having corrective surgery for congenital heart defects who were the donors.

The chain uses TRBV27 and TRBJ2-7; D might be TRBD1 (7 bases). This receptor was identified in a boy younger than two with a congenital heart defect. Sequencing used thymocytes. The CDR3 nucleotides read TGTGCCAGCAGTTCAGGGACAGTGGACTATGAGCAGTACTTC. This gives the protein CASSSGTVDYEQYF.